Following are 25 T cell receptor beta chains from one sample sequenced in a study of human T cells and chemical hapten exposure. TCRdb reprocessed the RACE reads with MiXCR, giving one entry per CDR3 protein. The profile shows about 45,000 distinct CDR3 sequences, about 4.1% of them singletons. The time point: healthy volunteer bleed at 2 weeks. Researchers extracted total RNA from unfractionated whole blood. The sample taken for sequencing was whole blood. Receptors originate from a human donor in good health. Some clones in this sample may be carry-over from other donors' samples.

This clonotype was found many times. For the CDR3, the DNA is TGTGCCACCAGCAGGGAAGACTCATTCGGGGTGCCGCCCGAGCAGTACTTC. Translated, it gives CATSREDSFGVPPEQYF. The chain recombines TRBV15 with TRBJ2-7; possible D gene TRBD2, 5 bases. Germline-derived CDR1 and CDR2 are LNHNV and YYDKDF (reference sequence). V lost 3 bases and J 6 bases, leaving 24 bases between the germline ends. There are 17 residues in the CDR3.

This clonotype was seen repeatedly, ten times or more. The chain uses TRBV9 and TRBJ2-3; 13 bases agree with TRBD2. The germline gives CDR1 SGDLS, CDR2 YYNGEE. J lost 7 bases, V lost 4 bases, and 9 bases had no gene match. This CDR3 spans 16 amino acids. The CDR3 coding sequence is TGTGCCAGCAGCCCCCGGACTAGCGGGAGCAGTAATACGCAGTATTTT. It specifies CASSPRTSGSSNTQYF.

V and J are TRBV30 and TRBJ2-7; possibly TRBD1 for D (6 bases). The germline V and J ends were trimmed by 5 bases and 2 bases, with 13 bases remaining between them. CDR1 is GTSNPN, CDR2 SVGIG, per germline (reference sequence). The CDR3 extends over 13 amino acids. This chain's CDR3 is CAWADSPAYEQYF. The DNA for the CDR3 is TGTGCCTGGGCGGACAGTCCAGCCTACGAGCAGTACTTC.

This clonotype was seen at least ten times. V gene TRBV18 combines with J gene TRBJ2-5; D remains unclear. The germline gives CDR1 KGHSH, CDR2 LQKENI. This CDR3 spans 14 amino acids. V shed 3 bases and J shed 5 bases, with 13 bases lying between them. DNA of the CDR3: TGTGCCAGCTCACCGGAACCCAGGTCGGAGACCCAGTACTTC. Encoded protein: CASSPEPRSETQYF.

This clonotype came up a few times. The chain joins TRBV19 to TRBJ2-7; 10 nucleotides match TRBD1. The germline V gene has CDR1 LNHDA and CDR2 SQIVND (reference sequence). The CDR3 runs 15 residues. Trimming at V came to 0 bases and at J to 3 bases, leaving 2 bases not matched to a gene. The chain's CDR3 is CASSIDWTGGYEQYF. CDR3 nucleotide sequence: TGTGCCAGTAGTATAGACTGGACAGGGGGCTACGAGCAGTACTTC.

This clonotype was observed many times. The rearrangement joins TRBV27 to TRBJ2-2; D ambiguous. CDR3 length: 17 residues. Germline V gives CDR1 MNHEY, CDR2 SMNVEV (reference sequence). Trimming shortened V by 5 bases and J by 4 bases, and 20 bases separated the two germline ends. As DNA, the CDR3 is TGTGCCAGCAGTCCACGACCTTTTCTAGTACGCACCGGGGAGCTGTTTTTT. Translating it yields CASSPRPFLVRTGELFF.

This clonotype was picked up a small number of times. The chain links TRBV30 to TRBJ2-3, with 7 bases matching TRBD2. CDR1 is GTSNPN, CDR2 SVGIG, per germline (reference sequence). The CDR3 runs 15 residues. Unmatched junction bases numbered 11, after V lost 4 bases and J lost 4 bases. The CDR3 DNA sequence: TGTGCCTGGATTGACGTGGCGGGAGTACCAGATACGCAGTATTTT. Translated: CAWIDVAGVPDTQYF.

This clonotype was counted at least ten times. This chain links TRBV12-3 or TRBV12-4 with TRBJ2-1; unclear D gene. CDR3 length: 12 residues. Trimming pared 8 bases from V and 7 bases from J, leaving 12 bases between. CDR3: CASGKTRNEQFF. CDR3 sequence (DNA): TGTGCCAGCGGAAAAACCCGGAATGAGCAGTTCTTC.

This clonotype appeared many times. V gene TRBV19 combines with J gene TRBJ2-7; possibly TRBD2 for D (7 bases). Germline CDR1 is LNHDA and CDR2 is SQIVND (reference sequence). With 5 bases removed from V and 3 bases from J, the gap between germline ends came to 17 bases. The CDR3 sequence is 15 residues long. The CDR3 loop reads CASSSPRGANYEQYF. For the CDR3, the DNA is TGTGCCAGTAGTTCGCCCCGGGGGGCTAACTACGAGCAGTACTTC.

This clonotype was detected a few times. The V call is TRBV6-6, the J call TRBJ2-4; D possibly corresponds to TRBD1 (5 bases). V was pared by 4 bases and J by 5 bases, with 27 bases between. The CDR3 has 19 amino acids. Germline values: CDR1 MNHNY, CDR2 SVGAGI (reference sequence). The CDR3 loop reads CASSLTLSPRQGGENIQYF. DNA for the CDR3: TGTGCCAGCAGTTTAACCCTTTCCCCGAGGCAGGGTGGGGAAAACATTCAGTACTTC.

In its sample, this clonotype was seen many times. The V gene is TRBV29-1, the J gene TRBJ1-2; D is uncertain. This CDR3 has 8 amino acids. Trimming cost V 4 bases and J 7 bases, with 1 base left between them. Germline V lookup: CDR1 SQVTM, CDR2 ANQGSEA. CDR3 in amino acids: CSVGGYTF. In DNA, the CDR3 is TGCAGCGTTGGTGGCTACACCTTC. Combining the CDR3 with reference TRBV29-1 and TRBJ1-2 gives the whole variable domain SAVISQKPSRDICQRGTSLTIQCQVDSQVTMMFWYRQQPGQSLTLIATANQGSEATYESGFVIDKFPISRPNLTFSTLTVSNMSPEDSSIYLCSVGGYTFGSGTRLTVV.

Only a few counts were recorded for this clonotype. This chain joins TRBV28 and TRBJ1-1; TRBD1 aligns across 9 bases. The length of the CDR3 is 18 residues. CDR1 and CDR2 (germline): MDHEN, SYDVKM. Trimming took 3 bases from V and 0 from J; bases not matched to a gene: 11. The CDR3 region is CASSFSGGTGLMNTEAFF. Here the CDR3 DNA reads TGTGCCAGCAGTTTCTCAGGAGGGACAGGGCTCATGAACACTGAAGCTTTCTTT.

In this sample, this clonotype turned up many times. CDR3 in amino acids: CASSLAGGNQPQHF. Here the CDR3 DNA reads TGTGCCAGCAGCTTAGCTGGAGGCAATCAGCCCCAGCATTTT. The chain has TRBV7-6 and TRBJ1-5, with D uncertain. Germline V gene sequence: CDR1 SGHVS, CDR2 FNYEAQ. The CDR3 has 14 amino acids. The ends were cut back, 0 bases at V and 2 bases at J, with 5 bases in the middle.

This clonotype was picked up many times. This chain joins TRBV6-5 and TRBJ2-5; TRBD2 matches 8 bases. The CDR3 runs to 18 residues. With V trimmed by 5 bases and J by 3 bases, 17 bases remained unmatched. Per the germline V gene, CDR1 is MNHEY and CDR2 is SVGAGI. The CDR3 bases are TGTGCCAGCAGTCACACCGCGGAGCGGGAGAGGCCCGAAGAGACCCAGTACTTC. Translation gives CASSHTAERERPEETQYF.

The CDR3 is CASSQPDRLASPLHF. DNA for the CDR3: TGCGCCAGCAGCCAACCAGACAGGTTGGCTTCACCCCTCCACTTT. The V gene is TRBV4-1, the J gene TRBJ1-6; possibly TRBD1 for D (6 bases). This CDR3 has 15 amino acids. V was cut by 2 bases and J by 9 bases, with 14 bases left in between. Per germline, CDR1 MGHRA and CDR2 YSYEKL.

In this sample, this clonotype turned up many times. The J gene is TRBJ1-1, the V gene TRBV6-2 or TRBV6-3; tentative D call: TRBD1 (5 bases). Trimming removed 11 bases at V and 4 bases at J, with 23 bases between. This CDR3 is built from 15 residues. The germline V gene has CDR1 MNHEY and CDR2 SVGEGT. The CDR3 coding sequence is TGTGCCGCAAGCAAGGGGCCGGATGAAGGCACTGAAGCTTTCTTT. This sequence encodes CAASKGPDEGTEAFF.

This clonotype appeared many times. The genes are TRBV28 and TRBJ1-3; 9 bases are shared with TRBD1. V was pared by 6 bases and J by 4 bases, with 7 bases of the junction left unmatched. This CDR3 contains 15 residues. Germline V gene data show CDR1 as MDHEN and CDR2 as SYDVKM. As DNA, the CDR3 is TGTGCCAGCAGAACAGGGGGCTTGGGCGGAAACACCATATATTTT. Its protein product is CASRTGGLGGNTIYF.

This clonotype occurred a few times. V usage is TRBV5-6 and J usage is TRBJ2-5, with 10 bases fitting TRBD2. The CDR3 extends over 16 amino acids. Trimming cost V 4 bases and J 2 bases; bases outside gene matches: 8. CDR1 SGHDT and CDR2 YYEEEE come from the germline V gene. The CDR3 is CASSPLTSGTQETQYF. DNA of the CDR3: TGTGCCAGCAGCCCCCTTACTAGCGGGACTCAAGAGACCCAGTACTTC.

This clonotype was counted a few times. The chain carries TRBV29-1 and TRBJ2-3; 8 bases agree with TRBD2. Germline CDR1 SQVTM, CDR2 ANQGSEA. V was pared by 3 bases and J by 1 base, with 6 bases of the junction left unmatched. This CDR3 is 15 amino acids long. The chain's CDR3 is CSVDGSGTGTDTQYF. The CDR3, as DNA: TGCAGCGTTGACGGTAGCGGGACGGGCACAGATACGCAGTATTTT.

This clonotype has a count of ten or more. The chain combines TRBV27 with TRBJ2-1; weak D call: TRBD1 (5 bases). The CDR3 consists of 13 residues. The V and J ends lost 2 bases and 6 bases respectively, with 8 bases between them. The germline V gene encodes CDR1 MNHEY and CDR2 SMNVEV (reference sequence). Here the CDR3 reads CASSLDRTNEQFF. The DNA for the CDR3 is TGTGCCAGCAGTTTAGACAGAACCAATGAGCAGTTCTTC.

The genes are TRBV6-1 and TRBJ1-2; D remains unclear. The V end was cut by 2 bases, the J end by 6 bases, with 13 bases between. CDR3 size: 14 residues. Germline V CDR1 and CDR2: MNHNS, SASEGT. CDR3 loop: CASSESGLSDGYTF. CDR3 bases: TGTGCCAGCAGTGAATCGGGTCTCTCTGATGGCTACACCTTC.

This clonotype was detected ten times or more. The genes are TRBV11-2 and TRBJ2-3; D unclear. The CDR3 sequence is 15 residues long. The germline V and J ends were trimmed by 3 bases and 0 bases, with 10 bases remaining between them. Germline assignment: CDR1 SGHAT and CDR2 FQNNGV. Written as DNA, the CDR3 is TGTGCCAGCAGCTTCTCCCAGATTAGCACAGATACGCAGTATTTT. Translated, it gives CASSFSQISTDTQYF.

Ten or more counts support this clonotype. The V call is TRBV27, the J call TRBJ2-1; 15 positions agree with TRBD2. Germline values: CDR1 MNHEY, CDR2 SMNVEV (reference sequence). This CDR3 is built from 18 residues. The V segment lost 1 base and the J segment 5 bases; nucleotides outside the gene matches: 6. The CDR3 is CASSLFRTSGRGDNEQFF. For the CDR3, the DNA is TGTGCCAGCAGTTTATTCCGGACTAGCGGGAGGGGGGACAATGAGCAGTTCTTC.

In DNA form, the CDR3 reads TGTGCCAGCAGTCCCGTGGGACAGGGGAATTCACCCCTCCACTTT. Amino acids: CASSPVGQGNSPLHF. V usage is TRBV12-3 or TRBV12-4 and J usage is TRBJ1-6; 10 bases are shared with TRBD1. V shed 5 bases, J shed 7 bases, and the junction held 5 bases outside the gene matches. CDR3 length equals 15 residues.

The gene calls are TRBV24-1 and TRBJ2-6, with a possible D match to TRBD2 (5 bases). Trimming shortened V by 12 bases and J by 0 bases, and 11 bases separated the two germline ends. The germline V gene has CDR1 KGHDR and CDR2 SFDVKD. The CDR3 consists of 14 residues. CDR3 sequence (DNA): TGTGCCTCGAGACGGGGCTCTGGGGCCAACGTCCTGACTTTC. Encoded protein: CASRRGSGANVLTF.